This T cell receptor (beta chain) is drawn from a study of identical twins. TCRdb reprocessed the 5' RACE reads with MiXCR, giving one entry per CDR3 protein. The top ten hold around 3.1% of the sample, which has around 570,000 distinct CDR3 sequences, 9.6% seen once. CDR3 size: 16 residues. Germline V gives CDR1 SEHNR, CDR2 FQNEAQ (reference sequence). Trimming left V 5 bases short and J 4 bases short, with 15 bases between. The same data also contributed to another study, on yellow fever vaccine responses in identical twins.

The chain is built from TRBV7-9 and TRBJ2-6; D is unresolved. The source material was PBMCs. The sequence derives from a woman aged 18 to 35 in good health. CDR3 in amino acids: CASSPTVGGGANVLTF. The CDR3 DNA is TGTGCCAGCAGCCCCACCGTCGGTGGGGGGGCCAACGTCCTGACTTTC.